Below are 15 T cell receptor beta chains sequenced from a single sample in a study of blood T cell repertoires in COVID-19. The table came from immunoSEQ multiplex PCR; TCRdb's copy has only in-frame clones and leaves some out. The repertoire holds more than 150,000 clones, with about 82% as singletons. Sequenced input: peripheral blood. All receptors come from a young woman with acute or convalescent COVID-19.

The V gene is TRBV28, the J gene TRBJ1-5, with TRBD1 matching over 7 bases. Germline CDR1 and CDR2: MDHEN and SYDVKM. With 7 bases clipped from V and 6 bases from J, the junction kept 6 bases outside the gene matches. This CDR3 spans 13 amino acids. The CDR3 sequence: CASTPTGAQPQHF. CDR3 in DNA: TGTGCCAGCACCCCAACAGGGGCTCAGCCCCAGCATTTT.

The rearrangement joins TRBV28 to TRBJ2-3; perhaps TRBD1 as D (6 bases). The CDR3 sequence is 15 residues long. V lost 5 bases, J lost 0 bases, and 12 bases lay in between. Per germline, CDR1 MDHEN and CDR2 SYDVKM. CDR3 DNA: TGTGCCAGCAGTGAAGACAGGCTAAGCACAGATACGCAGTATTTT. Translating it yields CASSEDRLSTDTQYF.

This clone occurred a few times. V gene TRBV28 combines with J gene TRBJ1-2; D call uncertain. CDR3 length equals 11 residues. Germline assignment: CDR1 MDHEN and CDR2 SYDVKM. With 5 bases removed from V and 4 bases from J, the gap between germline ends came to 5 bases. CDR3 in amino acids: CASSTVYGYTF. The CDR3 DNA follows: TGTGCCAGCAGTACGGTCTATGGCTACACCTTC.

The gene calls are TRBV6-6 and TRBJ1-1; D is ambiguous. The germline CDR1 and CDR2 sequences are MNHNY and SVGAGI (reference sequence). The V end was cut by 2 bases, the J end by 8 bases, with 15 bases between. This CDR3 is 14 amino acids long. The CDR3 is CASSYTPGSSEAFF. The CDR3, as DNA: TGTGCCAGCAGTTACACGCCAGGTTCCAGCGAAGCTTTCTTT.

The gene calls are TRBV19 and TRBJ1-4; 7 positions match TRBD1. The CDR3 extends over 15 amino acids. Germline CDR1 and CDR2: LNHDA and SQIVND (reference sequence). The junction had 6 bases not matched to a gene; V was cut back by 4 bases and J by 4 bases. CDR3 DNA: TGTGCCAGTAGTAACGACAGGGTCGGTAATGAAAAACTGTTTTTT. The encoded protein is CASSNDRVGNEKLFF.

The rearrangement links TRBV6-1 to TRBJ1-6; no firm D call. CDR1 is MNHNS, CDR2 SASEGT, per germline. The V gene lost 3 bases and the J gene lost 8 bases, with 11 bases spanning the gap. The CDR3 is 14 amino acids. CDR3 nucleotides: TGTGCCAGCAGTGACACAGTGAATTATTCACCCCTCCACTTT. Translated, it gives CASSDTVNYSPLHF.

The chain combines TRBV20-1 with TRBJ1-1; D remains unclear. V dropped 5 bases and J dropped 5 bases, with 6 bases sitting between them. CDR1 is DFQATT and CDR2 is SNEGSKA in the germline V gene (reference sequence). CDR3 length equals 10 residues. DNA of the CDR3: TGCAGTGCTCACCTAACTGAAGCTTTCTTT. Amino acid sequence: CSAHLTEAFF.

This chain uses TRBV27 with TRBJ1-5; perhaps TRBD1 as D (6 bases). Germline CDR1 is MNHEY and CDR2 is SMNVEV (reference sequence). CDR3 size: 14 residues. V was trimmed by 5 bases and J by 1 base, leaving 9 bases between them. Here the CDR3 DNA reads TGTGCCAGCAGTCCAGGGGAGAGCAATCAGCCCCAGCATTTT. Translated, it gives CASSPGESNQPQHF.

J is TRBJ2-7 and V is TRBV28; D gene ambiguous. CDR1 and CDR2 from the germline V gene are MDHEN and SYDVKM. V was trimmed by 2 bases and J by 9 bases, leaving 8 bases between them. The CDR3 sequence is 11 residues long. The CDR3 region is CASSLNLGQYF. The CDR3, as DNA: TGTGCCAGCAGTTTAAATCTAGGGCAGTACTTC. Combining the CDR3 with reference TRBV28 and TRBJ2-7 gives the whole variable domain DVKVTQSSRYLVKRTGEKVFLECVQDMDHENMFWYRQDPGLGLRLIYFSYDVKMKEKGDIPEGYSVSREKKERFSLILESASTNQTSMYLCASSLNLGQYFGPGTRLTVT.

The chain has TRBV28 and TRBJ1-2; D is unclear. This CDR3 is built from 15 residues. Trimming cost V 6 bases and J 7 bases, with 21 bases left between them. CDR1 and CDR2 from the germline V gene are MDHEN and SYDVKM. This chain's CDR3 is CASRRREGMGFGYTF. The CDR3 region has the DNA TGTGCCAGCAGGCGACGCGAGGGCATGGGTTTTGGCTACACCTTC.

The V and J genes are TRBV4-2 and TRBJ2-7, with 8 bases aligning to TRBD2. The CDR3 loop spans 17 amino acids. CDR1 is LGHNA and CDR2 is YNFKEQ in the germline V gene. Trimming cost V 8 bases and J 5 bases; bases outside gene matches: 20. The CDR3 reads CASRETALGLAVDEQYF. The CDR3 DNA is TGTGCCAGCCGAGAGACAGCTCTCGGACTAGCAGTCGACGAGCAGTACTTC.

This clone was seen just once. The V call is TRBV3-1 (or the pseudogene TRBV3-2), the J call TRBJ2-1; TRBD1 matches at 7 bases. V was clipped by 1 base and J by 8 bases; unmatched bases: 8. Germline V gene sequence: CDR1 LGHDT, CDR2 YNNKEL (reference sequence). The CDR3 is made up of 15 amino acids. CDR3: CASSQAGTDSDEQFF. DNA for the CDR3: TGTGCCAGCAGCCAAGCCGGGACAGACTCCGATGAGCAGTTCTTC.

The genes are TRBV13 and TRBJ2-7; D remains unclear. Looked up from germline, CDR1 is PRHDT and CDR2 is FYEKMQ (reference sequence). The ends were cut back, 4 bases at V and 0 bases at J, with 4 bases in the middle. This CDR3 has 12 residues. The CDR3: CASSSHSYEQYF. The CDR3, as DNA: TGTGCCAGCAGCTCCCACTCCTACGAGCAGTACTTC.

The chain combines TRBV14 with TRBJ1-6; 9 bases map to TRBD1. From germline, CDR1 is SGHDN and CDR2 FVKESK. The J segment lost 13 bases and the V segment lost 4 bases, leaving 11 bases of the junction unmatched. The CDR3 spans 15 residues. CDR3 bases: TGTGCCAGCAGCCCACCCGGGACAGGGCTCTCCCCCCTCCACTTT. This translates into CASSPPGTGLSPLHF.

The sample holds a few counts of this clone. The gene calls are TRBV6-2 or TRBV6-3 and TRBJ1-6; D unresolved. The germline gives CDR1 MNHEY, CDR2 SVGEGT. Deletions cut 5 bases from V and 0 bases from J, with 14 bases between. The CDR3 contains 17 residues. CDR3 DNA: TGTGCCAGCAGTAAGAAGACGGGAAGCTCCTATAATTCACCCCTCCACTTT. The encoded protein is CASSKKTGSSYNSPLHF.